This T cell receptor beta chain stems from a study of control samples from healthy donors and cancer patients. Clones were sequenced by immunoSEQ multiplex PCR, and TCRdb holds only the in-frame ones, with some missing. The sample includes 45,000 or so clones, 75% to 95% of them seen just once. Germline V CDR1 and CDR2: KGHDR, SFDVKD. The CDR3 sequence is 19 residues long. V shed 4 bases and J 3 bases; nucleotides not matched to a gene: 16. This receptor was identified in a woman in her thirties or forties with head and neck cancer. Sequencing was carried out using PBMCs. The V call is TRBV24-1, the J call TRBJ2-3, with 9 positions matching TRBD2. The CDR3 is CATSEPSGSREGETDTQYF. Written as DNA, the CDR3 is TGTGCCACCAGTGAGCCTAGCGGCTCGCGGGAGGGAGAGACAGATACGCAGTATTTT.